Each of the 30 T cell receptor beta chains below was sequenced from the same sample in a study of shared clonotypes between healthy human individuals. Some clones are missing from TCRdb's copy, which holds only in-frame ones; the method was immunoSEQ multiplex PCR. The sample lists hundreds of thousands of clones, 90% to 96% occurring once. The material sequenced was naive CD4+ T cells sorted from blood. Subset: CD45RA+ positively selected. The receptors shown here come from a woman in her twenties or thirties in good health.

CDR3 bases: TGTGCCAGCGGCCCCTACAGGGCGTCCCCAGATACGCAGTATTTT. Its protein is CASGPYRASPDTQYF. The chain employs TRBV28 and TRBJ2-3, with D possibly TRBD1 on 6 matching bases. The V and J ends lost 8 bases and 4 bases respectively, with 19 bases between them. CDR1 and CDR2 (germline): MDHEN, SYDVKM. The CDR3 sequence is 15 residues long.

The chain joins TRBV10-2 to TRBJ2-7; tentative D call: TRBD1 (6 bases). Germline V gives CDR1 WSHSY, CDR2 SAAADI. The V gene lost 4 bases and the J gene lost 2 bases, with 18 bases spanning the gap. The CDR3 loop spans 16 amino acids. CDR3 residues: CASSADVEGVPYEQYF. The CDR3 DNA reads TGCGCCAGCAGTGCCGACGTCGAGGGGGTCCCCTACGAGCAGTACTTC.

This clone was counted once. This sequence joins TRBV28 and TRBJ2-7; unclear D gene. CDR3 length: 12 residues. Germline V gene data show CDR1 as MDHEN and CDR2 as SYDVKM. Trimming stripped 5 bases from V and 3 bases from J, with 8 bases between. CDR3 DNA sequence: TGTGCCAGCAGTACGGCAGGCTACGAGCAGTACTTC. Protein: CASSTAGYEQYF.

V is TRBV29-1 and J is TRBJ2-1; 11 nucleotides align to TRBD2. Trimming at V came to 5 bases and at J to 6 bases, leaving 12 bases not matched to a gene. The germline V gene has CDR1 SQVTM and CDR2 ANQGSEA. CDR3 length: 16 residues. The CDR3 protein is CSVTGALAGGGNEQFF. The CDR3, as DNA: TGCAGCGTTACCGGGGCCCTAGCGGGAGGAGGCAATGAGCAGTTCTTC.

This clone came up once. This sequence joins TRBV2 and TRBJ1-6; D is perhaps TRBD1 (6 bases). Deletions cut 6 bases from V and 10 bases from J, with 13 bases between. The CDR3 sequence is 13 residues long. CDR1 and CDR2 (germline): SNHLY, FYNNEI. The CDR3 loop is CASSQGIRSPLHF. In DNA, the CDR3 is TGTGCCAGCAGCCAGGGGATACGATCACCCCTCCACTTT.

The rearrangement uses TRBV18 and TRBJ2-1; weak D call: TRBD1 (5 bases). The CDR3 contains 16 residues. V shed 3 bases and J shed 0 bases, with 12 bases lying between them. Germline V gives CDR1 KGHSH, CDR2 LQKENI. DNA of the CDR3: TGTGCCAGCTCACCTCAACAGGAAGGCTCCTACAATGAGCAGTTCTTC. Translating gives CASSPQQEGSYNEQFF.

The chain uses TRBV5-1 and TRBJ2-1; D is uncertain. Trimming cost V 1 base and J 10 bases, with 15 bases left between them. This CDR3 comprises 14 residues. Per the germline V gene, CDR1 is SGHRS and CDR2 is YFSETQ. The CDR3 here is CASSLYYALEEQFF. CDR3 bases: TGCGCCAGCAGCTTGTACTACGCCTTAGAGGAGCAGTTCTTC.

The chain employs TRBV28 and TRBJ2-4, with D perhaps matching TRBD1 (5 bases). CDR1 is MDHEN and CDR2 is SYDVKM in the germline V gene. The CDR3 sequence is 15 residues long. The V gene lost 2 bases and the J gene lost 6 bases, with 14 bases spanning the gap. The CDR3 DNA reads TGTGCCAGCAGTTTACCTTCCGACAGAAGAAACATTCAGTACTTC. It encodes CASSLPSDRRNIQYF.

The V call is TRBV4-2, the J call TRBJ2-3; unclear D gene. The V gene lost 1 base and the J gene lost 3 bases, with 8 bases spanning the gap. Germline CDR1 LGHNA, CDR2 YNFKEQ. The length of the CDR3 is 14 residues. The CDR3 spells CASSQVLETDTQYF. CDR3 sequence (DNA): TGTGCCAGCAGCCAAGTCCTAGAAACAGATACGCAGTATTTT.

This sequence joins TRBV27 and TRBJ2-1; 7 nucleotides line up with TRBD2. The length of the CDR3 is 17 residues. The germline V gene has CDR1 MNHEY and CDR2 SMNVEV (reference sequence). V lost 2 bases, J lost 12 bases, and 19 bases stayed unmatched. The CDR3 sequence: CASSLHQGAGIRWRQFF. The CDR3 region has the DNA TGTGCCAGCAGTTTACACCAGGGAGCGGGGATACGTTGGAGGCAGTTCTTC.

This clone showed up just once. This chain links TRBV10-3 with TRBJ2-5; no reliable D call. With the DNA end fitting TRBJ2-7 better, the J assignment may be wrong. The CDR3 runs 14 residues. Germline V gene data show CDR1 as ENHRY and CDR2 as SYGVKD. In nucleotides, the CDR3 is TGTGCCATCAGTGGCGGTCTTGACACCTACGAGCAGTACTTC. Protein sequence: CAISGGLDTYEQYF.

The rearrangement links TRBV25-1 to TRBJ2-5, with a weak D call TRBD1 (6 bases). Between the trimmed V and J ends, which lost 4 bases and 6 bases, there was a span of 9 bases. The CDR3 extends over 12 amino acids. Germline CDR1 reads MGHDK; CDR2 reads SYGVNS. CDR3 loop: CASSVGAKTQYF. The DNA for the CDR3 is TGTGCCAGCAGTGTGGGGGCGAAGACCCAGTACTTC.

The chain is built from TRBV11-2 and TRBJ2-5, with TRBD1 matching 7 bases. The CDR3 length is 15 residues. J lost 2 bases, V lost 7 bases, and 10 bases had no gene match. Per the germline V gene, CDR1 is SGHAT and CDR2 is FQNNGV. CDR3 sequence reads: CASNNRGGVQETQYF. CDR3 coding DNA: TGTGCCAGCAACAACAGGGGTGGTGTACAAGAGACCCAGTACTTC.

V and J are TRBV5-1 and TRBJ2-5; D possibly uses TRBD1 or TRBD2 (5 bases each). Trimming removed 0 bases at V and 7 bases at J, with 13 bases between. The CDR3 is made up of 14 amino acids. CDR1 is SGHRS and CDR2 is YFSETQ in the germline V gene. The CDR3 spells CASSLGQGVVTQYF. The CDR3 nucleotides are TGCGCCAGCAGCTTGGGGCAGGGAGTTGTGACCCAGTACTTC.

This chain joins TRBV14 and TRBJ2-5; TRBD2 matches at 8 bases. J was trimmed by 4 bases and V by 5 bases; bases with no gene match: 9. Germline V gene sequence: CDR1 SGHDN, CDR2 FVKESK. The CDR3 is 15 residues long. CDR3 nucleotides: TGTGCCAGCAGCTTCGGACTAGCCAGGCGAGAGACCCAGTACTTC. It encodes CASSFGLARRETQYF.

This clone was picked up a small number of times. The CDR3 nucleotides read TGTGCCAGCAGTTTGGACAGGGAGGACTATGGCTACACCTTC. Translated: CASSLDREDYGYTF. The genes are TRBV28 and TRBJ1-2; 8 bases are shared with TRBD1. Germline trimming cut 3 bases from V and 3 bases from J; bases unmatched to any gene: 3. CDR1 MDHEN and CDR2 SYDVKM come from the germline V gene. The CDR3 consists of 14 residues.

The J gene is TRBJ2-4, the V gene TRBV7-2; possibly TRBD1 for D (5 bases). CDR3 size: 15 residues. Trimming removed 0 bases at V and 0 bases at J, with 6 bases between. CDR1 SGHTA and CDR2 FQGNSA come from the germline V gene. CDR3 residues: CASSLAGLAKNIQYF. As DNA, the CDR3 is TGTGCCAGCAGCTTAGCGGGGCTAGCCAAAAACATTCAGTACTTC.

CDR3 coding DNA: TGTGCCAGCAGTTTATGGCCGGACACCTATGGCTACACCTTC. Encoded protein: CASSLWPDTYGYTF. The rearrangement links TRBV28 to TRBJ1-2, with D perhaps matching TRBD1 (5 bases). This CDR3 is built from 14 residues. Germline CDR1 is MDHEN and CDR2 is SYDVKM. Trimming removed 0 bases at V and 4 bases at J, with 9 bases between.

In DNA form, the CDR3 reads TGTGCCAGCAGTGCCCCGGACAGGGGATCCGTGGGCTACACCTTC. It yields the protein CASSAPDRGSVGYTF. This sequence joins TRBV6-1 and TRBJ1-2; 9 nucleotides match TRBD1. Germline lookup yields CDR1 MNHNS and CDR2 SASEGT. CDR3 length: 15 residues. The junction had 11 bases not matched to a gene; V was cut back by 4 bases and J by 8 bases.

The chain couples TRBV2 to TRBJ2-5; D is perhaps TRBD1 (6 bases). Deletions cut 11 bases from V and 11 bases from J, with 30 bases between. The germline gives CDR1 SNHLY, CDR2 FYNNEI. The CDR3 contains 15 residues. The CDR3 sequence: CAGSRDTAGVDEQYF. The DNA for the CDR3 is TGTGCCGGCTCCCGGGACACCGCCGGGGTTGATGAGCAGTACTTC.

The rearrangement links TRBV27 to TRBJ2-1; 7 bases are a match to TRBD2. The germline V gene encodes CDR1 MNHEY and CDR2 SMNVEV (reference sequence). The CDR3 has 15 residues. V was clipped by 6 bases and J by 3 bases; unmatched bases: 8. The CDR3 DNA is TGTGCCAGCAGCGGAGCGGGGAAGTTCTACAATGAGCAGTTCTTC. Amino acids: CASSGAGKFYNEQFF.

The genes are TRBV30 and TRBJ1-2; 7 nucleotides align to TRBD1. This CDR3 region has 12 residues. V trimming: 5 bases; J trimming: 4 bases; junction bases outside the gene matches: 4. CDR1 and CDR2 (germline): GTSNPN, SVGIG (reference sequence). The CDR3 spells CAWGGQLYGYTF. DNA for the CDR3: TGTGCCTGGGGGGGACAGCTCTATGGCTACACCTTC.

The chain recombines TRBV6-5 with TRBJ2-5; possible D gene TRBD1, 5 bases. Deletions cut 6 bases from V and 5 bases from J, with 13 bases between. CDR1 MNHEY and CDR2 SVGAGI come from the germline V gene. The CDR3 is 13 residues long. CDR3 DNA: TGTGCCAGCAGGGCCCTCAAGGGGGAGACCCAGTACTTC. Amino acids: CASRALKGETQYF.

The rearrangement joins TRBV2 to TRBJ2-2; D is uncertain. The V end lost 6 bases, the J end lost 5 bases, and 7 bases lay between the germline ends. CDR3 length: 12 residues. Germline CDR1 is SNHLY and CDR2 is FYNNEI. The CDR3 nucleotides read TGTGCCAGCAGCTACGTAACCGGGGAGCTGTTTTTT. Amino acid sequence: CASSYVTGELFF.

This clone showed up just once. The chain is built from TRBV5-6 and TRBJ2-4; perhaps D is TRBD1 or TRBD2 (5 bases each). The CDR3 length is 16 residues. V was pared by 3 bases and J by 0 bases, with 13 bases between. Per the germline V gene, CDR1 is SGHDT and CDR2 is YYEEEE. CDR3 in amino acids: CASSSLRGGAKNIQYF. In nucleotides, the CDR3 is TGTGCCAGCAGCTCGCTTCGGGGCGGAGCCAAAAACATTCAGTACTTC.

The chain joins TRBV4-1 to TRBJ2-1; the match to TRBD2 covers 7 bases. This CDR3 comprises 16 residues. The V gene's germline CDR1 is MGHRA and CDR2 YSYEKL. Trimming cost V 4 bases and J 4 bases; bases outside gene matches: 10. The CDR3 region has the DNA TGCGCCAGCAGCCCCCTCACGGCGGGAGTTTACAATGAGCAGTTCTTC. It specifies CASSPLTAGVYNEQFF.

The rearrangement links TRBV7-9 to TRBJ2-2, with 8 bases matching TRBD1. Per the germline V gene, CDR1 is SEHNR and CDR2 is FQNEAQ (reference sequence). The CDR3 has 15 residues. The trim removed 5 bases at V and 3 bases at J, leaving 5 bases unmatched. This CDR3 is CASSQGALHTGELFF. CDR3 in DNA: TGTGCCAGCAGCCAGGGGGCTCTCCACACCGGGGAGCTGTTTTTT. Drawing the rest from reference TRBV7-9 and TRBJ2-2, the complete variable domain is DTGVSQNPRHKITKRGQNVTFRCDPISEHNRLYWYRQTLGQGPEFLTYFQNEAQLEKSRLLSDRFSAERPKGSFSTLEIQRTEQGDSAMYLCASSQGALHTGELFFGEGSRLTVL.

The V gene is TRBV10-3, the J gene TRBJ2-3; no clear D gene. From germline, CDR1 is ENHRY and CDR2 SYGVKD. Trimming took off 4 bases at V and 4 bases at J, with 12 bases between the two ends. This CDR3 contains 14 residues. CDR3 coding DNA: TGTGCCATCAGTGGCATTTTGGTGGCAGATACGCAGTATTTT. The encoded protein is CAISGILVADTQYF.

The genes are TRBV9 and TRBJ2-3; TRBD1 might be the D (5 bases). V was pared by 0 bases and J by 3 bases, with 8 bases between. Germline V gene data show CDR1 as SGDLS and CDR2 as YYNGEE. This CDR3 spans 14 amino acids. The CDR3 DNA follows: TGTGCCAGCAGCGTAGGCAGGGTGACAGATACGCAGTATTTT. Its protein is CASSVGRVTDTQYF.

This clone has a handful of counts. The V and J genes are TRBV6-5 and TRBJ1-1; the D is unclear. Trimming shortened V by 0 bases and J by 4 bases, and 12 bases separated the two germline ends. CDR3 length: 15 residues. CDR1 MNHEY and CDR2 SVGAGI come from the germline V gene. The CDR3 loop reads CASSYSGSRGTEAFF. As DNA, the CDR3 is TGTGCCAGCAGTTACTCGGGCAGCCGGGGCACTGAAGCTTTCTTT.